Below are 32 T cell receptor beta chains sequenced from a single sample in a study of cytomegalovirus exposure and HLA in healthy donors. The PCR ran on 60 Vbeta and 13 Jbeta primers. The method was immunoSEQ multiplex PCR; TCRdb's version includes in-frame clones alone and lacks a portion of them. The sample shows 150,000 to 200,000 clones, 76% of them seen only once. The sequenced sample consisted of PBMCs. Receptors originate from a male donor in good health and CMV-seronegative.

The sample holds a few counts of this clone. This rearrangement joins TRBV28 to TRBJ2-7, with D hard to call. The CDR3 consists of 10 residues. V was clipped by 11 bases and J by 0 bases, with 5 bases between them. Germline V gene lookup returns CDR1 MDHEN and CDR2 SYDVKM. CDR3 nucleotide sequence: TGTGCCGCCAGCTCCTACGAGCAGTACTTC. This gives the protein CAASSYEQYF.

The chain combines TRBV28 with TRBJ1-6, with D possibly being TRBD1 (5 bases). There are 15 residues in the CDR3. The V and J ends lost 6 bases and 0 bases respectively, with 9 bases between them. Germline loops: CDR1 MDHEN, CDR2 SYDVKM. The CDR3 spells CASRTDSSYNSPLHF. The CDR3 coding sequence is TGTGCCAGCAGAACCGACAGCTCCTATAATTCACCCCTCCACTTT.

V gene TRBV5-5 combines with J gene TRBJ1-2; a weak D match, TRBD1 (6 bases). The CDR3 is 13 amino acids. Trimming removed 0 bases from V and 4 bases from J, with 7 bases in between. Per the germline V gene, CDR1 is SGHKS and CDR2 is YYEKEE (reference sequence). The CDR3 is CASSLGGPYGYTF. Written as DNA, the CDR3 is TGTGCCAGCAGCTTGGGGGGGCCCTATGGCTACACCTTC.

V is TRBV7-9 and J is TRBJ1-1, with D hard to call. CDR1 and CDR2 from the germline V gene are SEHNR and FQNEAQ (reference sequence). The V end was cut by 2 bases, the J end by 4 bases, with 23 bases between. The CDR3 runs 18 residues. The CDR3 loop is CASSLREGNSGFGTEAFF. The CDR3 nucleotides read TGTGCCAGCAGCTTACGAGAGGGAAACTCCGGATTCGGCACTGAAGCTTTCTTT.

The chain links TRBV4-3 to TRBJ1-4; 7 bases map to TRBD1. Germline V CDR1 and CDR2: LGHNA, YSLEER. This CDR3 region has 15 residues. Trimming removed 4 bases from V and 3 bases from J; junction bases left unmatched: 5. CDR3 in DNA: TGCGCCAGCAGCCGGATGGGACAGCCTAATGAAAAACTGTTTTTT. Amino acids: CASSRMGQPNEKLFF.

The chain joins TRBV28 to TRBJ1-6, with TRBD1 as a possible D gene (5 bases). Germline V gives CDR1 MDHEN, CDR2 SYDVKM. The CDR3 is made up of 16 amino acids. With 1 base removed from V and 5 bases from J, the gap between germline ends came to 12 bases. CDR3 bases: TGTGCCAGCAGTTTATCGGCGGCAGGGAATAATTCACCCCTCCACTTT. Translated, it gives CASSLSAAGNNSPLHF.

The chain recombines TRBV28 with TRBJ2-3; possible D gene TRBD2, 6 bases. The CDR3 is 16 amino acids. Germline lookup yields CDR1 MDHEN and CDR2 SYDVKM. V was cut by 6 bases and J by 2 bases, with 18 bases left in between. DNA of the CDR3: TGTGCCAGCAGCGACCTCGGGCGGGGAAACACAGATACGCAGTATTTT. Its protein is CASSDLGRGNTDTQYF.

The chain couples TRBV28 to TRBJ2-7, with D possibly matching TRBD1 (6 bases). The CDR3 runs 15 residues. Germline V gene lookup returns CDR1 MDHEN and CDR2 SYDVKM. Deletions cut 2 bases from V and 0 bases from J, with 11 bases between. CDR3 region: CASSLPGAHSYEQYF. CDR3 in DNA: TGTGCCAGCAGTTTACCAGGGGCCCACTCCTACGAGCAGTACTTC.

This clone was detected a few times. A read error may produce the germline difference seen at one junction end. The rearrangement joins TRBV7-9 to TRBJ1-4, with a tentative D call TRBD1 (5 bases). Germline CDR1 is SEHNR and CDR2 is FQNEAQ (reference sequence). The CDR3 spans 16 residues. CDR3 DNA sequence: TGTTCCAGCAGCTCCATCGCTCCGGGGGTGGAAGAAAAACTGTTTTTT. This codes for CSSSSIAPGVEEKLFF.

This clone was detected only a few times. The V gene is TRBV7-3, the J gene TRBJ2-2; D may be TRBD2 (5 bases). V lost 3 bases and J 5 bases, leaving 16 bases between the germline ends. The length of the CDR3 is 16 residues. Germline assignment: CDR1 SGHTA and CDR2 FQGTGA. Written as DNA, the CDR3 is TGTGCCAGCAGCTTTAAGATCGGCCGGGATACCGGGGAGCTGTTTTTT. Its translation: CASSFKIGRDTGELFF.

DNA for the CDR3: TGTGCCAGCAGCGTAGAAAGCGGGAACGCCGGGAACACCGGGGAGCTGTTTTTT. It encodes CASSVESGNAGNTGELFF. V gene TRBV9 combines with J gene TRBJ2-2; 7 nucleotides match TRBD2. The CDR3 is 18 amino acids. The ends lost 0 bases at V and 1 base at J; junction bases unmatched: 9. Germline CDR1 and CDR2: SGDLS and YYNGEE. Full variable domain (remainder filled in from reference TRBV9 and TRBJ2-2): DSGVTQTPKHLITATGQRVTLRCSPRSGDLSVYWYQQSLDQGLQFLIQYYNGEERAKGNILERFSAQQFPDLHSELNLSSLELGDSALYFCASSVESGNAGNTGELFFGEGSRLTVL.

The chain joins TRBV27 to TRBJ1-3; TRBD1 agrees at 7 bases. Per germline, CDR1 MNHEY and CDR2 SMNVEV (reference sequence). The CDR3 has 14 residues. Trimming at V came to 6 bases and at J to 0 bases, leaving 2 bases not matched to a gene. The CDR3 reads CASRRQGSGNTIYF. The CDR3 bases are TGTGCCAGCAGGAGACAGGGCTCTGGAAACACCATATATTTT.

The chain has TRBV28 and TRBJ2-3; TRBD2 matches at 13 bases. The CDR3 is made up of 15 amino acids. With V trimmed by 6 bases and J by 4 bases, 4 bases remained unmatched. The germline V gene has CDR1 MDHEN and CDR2 SYDVKM. CDR3 DNA: TGTGCCAGCAGCGCGACTAGCGGGAGGTCAGATACGCAGTATTTT. Its translation is CASSATSGRSDTQYF. Filled out from reference TRBV28 and TRBJ2-3, the complete variable domain reads DVKVTQSSRYLVKRTGEKVFLECVQDMDHENMFWYRQDPGLGLRLIYFSYDVKMKEKGDIPEGYSVSREKKERFSLILESASTNQTSMYLCASSATSGRSDTQYFGPGTRLTVL.

V and J are TRBV29-1 and TRBJ2-1; 9 bases match TRBD1. CDR1 is SQVTM, CDR2 ANQGSEA, per germline. Unmatched junction bases numbered 13, after V lost 7 bases and J lost 0 bases. This CDR3 region has 17 residues. The CDR3 DNA reads TGCAGCGCTGGGGGACAGGGAAGCGTACTCTCCTACAATGAGCAGTTCTTC. Its protein is CSAGGQGSVLSYNEQFF.

The V call is TRBV30, the J call TRBJ1-6; 8 positions agree with TRBD1. V lost 0 bases, J lost 10 bases, and 8 bases stayed unmatched. The CDR3 runs 15 residues. Germline V CDR1 and CDR2: GTSNPN, SVGIG (reference sequence). CDR3 in amino acids: CAWSVGDRGRSPLHF. In DNA form, the CDR3 reads TGTGCCTGGAGTGTAGGTGACAGGGGAAGATCACCCCTCCACTTT.

This clone has a handful of counts. The V and J genes are TRBV28 and TRBJ1-5, with D perhaps TRBD1 (5 bases). The CDR3 covers 15 residues. Germline V lookup: CDR1 MDHEN, CDR2 SYDVKM. The germline V and J ends were trimmed by 6 bases and 7 bases, with 19 bases remaining between them. DNA for the CDR3: TGTGCCAGCAGCCCAGCCAGGGTGAGTAGGCAGCCCCAGCATTTT. It codes for CASSPARVSRQPQHF.

This clone was counted a few times. This chain connects TRBV29-1 to TRBJ1-2, with D possibly being TRBD1 (5 bases). Germline V CDR1 and CDR2: SQVTM, ANQGSEA. Between the trimmed V and J ends, which lost 4 bases and 6 bases, there was a span of 18 bases. This CDR3 has 14 amino acids. Written as DNA, the CDR3 is TGCAGCGTTGTAGGGGATGGCCTTGGGGATGGCTACACCTTC. Residues: CSVVGDGLGDGYTF.

CDR3 nucleotides: TGTGCCACAAAGGCGGGAGATACGCAGTATTTT. It encodes CATKAGDTQYF. The V call is TRBV7-2, the J call TRBJ2-3; possibly TRBD2 for D (5 bases). The CDR3 covers 11 residues. The germline V gene has CDR1 SGHTA and CDR2 FQGNSA. V lost 10 bases and J 5 bases, leaving 10 bases between the germline ends.

This clone was seen only a few times. The rearrangement links TRBV5-1 to TRBJ2-1; 7 nucleotides align to TRBD2. J lost 7 bases, V lost 3 bases, and 16 bases had no gene match. The CDR3 has 17 residues. Germline V gene data show CDR1 as SGHRS and CDR2 as YFSETQ. As DNA, the CDR3 is TGCGCCAGCAGCTCCGAAGGGTCAGGGACTATGGTTAATGAGCAGTTCTTC. As protein: CASSSEGSGTMVNEQFF.

The count of this clone is one. The chain joins TRBV21-1 to TRBJ2-1; the table assigns TRBD2, which was not confirmed against the DNA. TRBV21-1 is listed as a pseudogene. CDR3 length equals 15 residues. Written as DNA, the CDR3 is TGTGCCAGCAGCAACCATTATAGCTCCTACAATGAGCAGTTCTTC. It translates to CASSNHYSSYNEQFF.

The rearrangement uses TRBV7-8 and TRBJ1-1, with TRBD1 matching 10 bases. V gave up 4 bases and J gave up 5 bases; unmatched junction bases: 16. The CDR3 is made up of 18 amino acids. Germline CDR1 reads SGHVS; CDR2 reads FQNEAQ. The CDR3, as DNA: TGTGCCAGCAGCTCCCCCCTCCTTACGACAGGGGGCATGACTGAAGCTTTCTTT. Its translation is CASSSPLLTTGGMTEAFF.

The CDR3 loop is CASSLDPGGSPGANVLTF. Written as DNA, the CDR3 is TGTGCCAGCAGCTTAGATCCAGGGGGATCCCCTGGGGCCAACGTCCTGACTTTC. The gene calls are TRBV11-2 and TRBJ2-6, with 7 bases aligning to TRBD1. The CDR3 contains 18 residues. V gave up 0 bases and J gave up 2 bases; unmatched junction bases: 7. From germline, CDR1 is SGHAT and CDR2 FQNNGV.

This chain uses TRBV28 with TRBJ1-2; TRBD1 matches 7 bases. This CDR3 has 14 residues. Trimming removed 1 base from V and 8 bases from J; junction bases left unmatched: 7. CDR1 and CDR2 (germline): MDHEN, SYDVKM. The DNA of the CDR3 is TGTGCCAGCAGTTTATCGGGACAGCGTCGAGGCTACACCTTC. Translation gives CASSLSGQRRGYTF.

Points on this clone: Compared with germline, one end of the junction differs, possibly owing to a read error. The chain has TRBV4-1 and TRBJ1-1; D not certain. Looked up from germline, CDR1 is MGHRA and CDR2 is YSYEKL. The length of the CDR3 is 11 residues. The CDR3 DNA reads TGCGCCAGCAGCCAAGTGGGAGCCCAGACCTTT. Translated, it gives CASSQVGAQTF.

The chain is built from TRBV19 and TRBJ2-7, with D perhaps TRBD2 (6 bases). This CDR3 is built from 13 residues. Per the germline V gene, CDR1 is LNHDA and CDR2 is SQIVND (reference sequence). Trimming took off 7 bases at V and 6 bases at J, with 16 bases between the two ends. CDR3 bases: TGTGCCAGTACCCACCCCGGAGGGCGCGAGCAGTACTTC. The encoded protein is CASTHPGGREQYF.

This sequence joins TRBV28 and TRBJ2-3; D is possibly TRBD2 (5 bases). The CDR3 is made up of 17 amino acids. V dropped 3 bases and J dropped 3 bases, with 19 bases sitting between them. Germline V gene data show CDR1 as MDHEN and CDR2 as SYDVKM. CDR3 nucleotide sequence: TGTGCCAGCAGTTTGCCCCTTACTAGTACCTGGACAGATACGCAGTATTTT. Its translation: CASSLPLTSTWTDTQYF.

The chain carries TRBV10-3 and TRBJ2-7, with D maybe TRBD1 (6 bases). V lost 5 bases to trimming and J lost 2 bases, with 16 bases between them. Germline-derived CDR1 and CDR2 are ENHRY and SYGVKD. This CDR3 region has 15 residues. The CDR3 DNA follows: TGTGCCATCAGTTTACACAGGGATAGGGCCTACGAGCAGTACTTC. Protein sequence: CAISLHRDRAYEQYF.

The chain couples TRBV6-1 to TRBJ2-3, with 8 bases matching TRBD1. CDR1 and CDR2 (germline): MNHNS, SASEGT. The CDR3 extends over 15 amino acids. J was trimmed by 3 bases and V by 10 bases; bases with no gene match: 12. The CDR3 spells CATRSGQGRTDTQYF. The CDR3 DNA sequence: TGTGCCACCCGGTCCGGACAGGGTAGGACAGATACGCAGTATTTT.

The chain employs TRBV6-5 and TRBJ2-2; D is perhaps TRBD1 (5 bases). CDR1 MNHEY and CDR2 SVGAGI come from the germline V gene. The V end lost 0 bases, the J end lost 3 bases, and 11 bases lay between the germline ends. The CDR3 is 16 amino acids. The chain's CDR3 is CASSYSLRADTGELFF. In nucleotides, the CDR3 is TGTGCCAGCAGTTACTCACTCAGGGCCGACACCGGGGAGCTGTTTTTT.

The chain carries TRBV4-1 and TRBJ1-5, with TRBD1 identical over 7 bases. Germline-derived CDR1 and CDR2 are MGHRA and YSYEKL. V lost 4 bases, J lost 0 bases, and 6 bases stayed unmatched. This CDR3 has 16 residues. CDR3 nucleotides: TGCGCCAGCAGCCTCAGCCAGGGGGATAGCAATCAGCCCCAGCATTTT. Amino acid sequence: CASSLSQGDSNQPQHF.

The CDR3 nucleotides read TGTGCCAGCCGTAACCCGGGACTAACGAACACCGGGGAGCTGTTTTTT. This encodes CASRNPGLTNTGELFF. The chain is built from TRBV27 and TRBJ2-2; 7 positions match TRBD2. J was trimmed by 0 bases and V by 8 bases; bases with no gene match: 9. Germline CDR1 and CDR2: MNHEY and SMNVEV (reference sequence). The CDR3 has 16 residues.

The J gene is TRBJ2-5, the V gene TRBV5-1, with 10 bases lining up with TRBD2. The CDR3 has 16 amino acids. V gave up 1 base and J gave up 4 bases; unmatched junction bases: 7. The germline V gene encodes CDR1 SGHRS and CDR2 YFSETQ. The CDR3 loop is CASSLNSGGRGETQYF. The CDR3, as DNA: TGCGCCAGCAGCTTGAATAGCGGGGGGCGCGGAGAGACCCAGTACTTC.